This entry concerns a single T cell receptor beta chain. The record originates from a study of blood T cell repertoires in COVID-19. The CDR3 is 13 amino acids. Deletions cut 2 bases from V and 6 bases from J, with 12 bases between. Germline V gene lookup returns CDR1 SGHNT and CDR2 YYREEE (reference sequence). Using immunoSEQ multiplex PCR, the repertoire was profiled, and TCRdb retains in-frame clones only, with some absent. The sample records about 210,000 clones, around 90% being singletons. Sequenced sample: PBMCs or T cells enriched from blood (not recorded which). V gene TRBV5-4 combines with J gene TRBJ2-7; no definite D call. The clonotype originates from a young man with acute COVID-19. The chain's CDR3 is CASSFSITGEQYF. In nucleotides, the CDR3 is TGTGCCAGCAGCTTCAGTATTACGGGCGAGCAGTACTTC.